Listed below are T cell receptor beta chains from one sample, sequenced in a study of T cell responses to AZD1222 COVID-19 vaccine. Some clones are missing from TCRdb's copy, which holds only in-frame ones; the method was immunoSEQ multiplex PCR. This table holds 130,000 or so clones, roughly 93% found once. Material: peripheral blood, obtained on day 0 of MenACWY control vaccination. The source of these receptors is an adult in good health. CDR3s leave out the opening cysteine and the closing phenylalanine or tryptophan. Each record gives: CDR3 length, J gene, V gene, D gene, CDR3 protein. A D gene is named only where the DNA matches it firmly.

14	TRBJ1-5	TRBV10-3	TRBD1	AISGQGALSNQPQH
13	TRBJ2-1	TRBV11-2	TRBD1	ASSSPGTGSNEQF
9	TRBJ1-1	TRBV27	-	ASSSSWGAF
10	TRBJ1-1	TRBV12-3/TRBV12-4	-	ASSERNTEAF
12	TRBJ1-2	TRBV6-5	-	ASSPGTFGYGYT
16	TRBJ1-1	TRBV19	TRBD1	ASSPYITGTGGGTEAF
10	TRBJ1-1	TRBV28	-	ASSLSRTEAF
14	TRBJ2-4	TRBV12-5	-	ASGPFPGLAKNIQY
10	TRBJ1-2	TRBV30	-	AWSRRNYGYT
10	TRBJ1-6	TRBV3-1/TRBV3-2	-	ASSQPNSPLH
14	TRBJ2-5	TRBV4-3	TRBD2	ASSQESGGASETQY
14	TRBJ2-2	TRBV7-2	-	ASSLGRGRNTGELF
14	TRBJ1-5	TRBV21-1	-	ASTNACRGSNQPQH
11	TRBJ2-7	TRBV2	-	ASSESTVYEQY
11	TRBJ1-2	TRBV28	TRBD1	ASRDRGKDGYT
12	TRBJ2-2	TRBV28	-	ASSSRLNTGELF
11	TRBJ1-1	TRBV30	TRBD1	ACKTGLNTEAF
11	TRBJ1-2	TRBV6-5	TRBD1	ASSRGQSDGYT
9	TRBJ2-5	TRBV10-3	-	ATTYQETQY
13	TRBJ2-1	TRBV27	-	ASSLSPRTDGKQF